This entry lists 32 T cell receptor beta chains sequenced from one sample in a study of T cell responses to AZD1222 COVID-19 vaccine. Clones were read by immunoSEQ multiplex PCR, and TCRdb kept only the in-frame ones, dropping some. This sample has fewer than 100,000 clones, with nearly 90% found just once. This material consisted of peripheral blood, taken on day 0 of AZD1222 vaccination. Every receptor here comes from an adult in good health.

This clone was recorded once. The genes are TRBV7-2 and TRBJ2-3; no reliable D call. CDR1 is SGHTA, CDR2 FQGNSA, per germline. The CDR3 totals 13 residues. The germline V and J ends were trimmed by 5 bases and 6 bases, with 12 bases remaining between them. In DNA, the CDR3 is TGTGCCAGCAGCCCGGGTCTAGAGGATACGCAGTATTTT. It encodes CASSPGLEDTQYF.

The chain recombines TRBV19 with TRBJ1-5; tentative D call: TRBD1 (6 bases). Germline values: CDR1 LNHDA, CDR2 SQIVND (reference sequence). This CDR3 region has 14 residues. V gave up 5 bases and J gave up 7 bases, with 15 bases separating them. DNA for the CDR3: TGTGCCAGTAGTTTCACCAGGGGTGGGCAGCCCCAGCATTTT. Its translation is CASSFTRGGQPQHF.

The J gene is TRBJ1-1, the V gene TRBV4-3, with D tentatively TRBD1 (5 bases). The V and J ends lost 0 bases and 3 bases respectively, with 14 bases between them. Germline V CDR1 and CDR2: LGHNA, YSLEER. The CDR3 length is 16 residues. The DNA of the CDR3 is TGCGCCAGCAGCCAAGATCCTTACAGGACCCACACTGAAGCTTTCTTT. This codes for CASSQDPYRTHTEAFF.

In nucleotides, the CDR3 is TGTGCCAGCAGCTTTCGCGGACTAGTCAGGAATGAGCAGTTCTTC. This translates into CASSFRGLVRNEQFF. The chain carries TRBV6-2 or TRBV6-3 and TRBJ2-1; 7 bases match TRBD2. Trimming at V came to 6 bases and at J to 7 bases, leaving 12 bases not matched to a gene. The CDR3 is made up of 15 amino acids. Germline V gene data show CDR1 as MNHEY and CDR2 as SVGEGT.

V gene TRBV6-6 combines with J gene TRBJ2-2; TRBD1 aligns across 8 bases. Losses at the gene ends were 8 bases for V and 0 bases for J; bases not matched to a gene: 5. This CDR3 region has 15 residues. From germline, CDR1 is MNHNY and CDR2 SVGAGI (reference sequence). CDR3 loop: CASFGTGTNTGELFF. The CDR3 DNA follows: TGTGCCAGCTTCGGGACAGGCACGAACACCGGGGAGCTGTTTTTT.

V usage is TRBV5-6 and J usage is TRBJ2-6; 8 bases are a match to TRBD1. The junction had 8 bases not matched to a gene; V was cut back by 4 bases and J by 2 bases. The CDR3 is made up of 17 amino acids. Germline V lookup: CDR1 SGHDT, CDR2 YYEEEE. This CDR3 reads CASSVWTGSTGANVLTF. The CDR3 DNA is TGTGCCAGCAGCGTATGGACAGGGTCGACTGGGGCCAACGTCCTGACTTTC.

The V gene is TRBV28, the J gene TRBJ2-7; D may correspond to TRBD1 or TRBD2 (7 bases each). The CDR3 has 16 residues. V lost 7 bases and J lost 5, with 24 bases in between. Germline values: CDR1 MDHEN, CDR2 SYDVKM. Here the CDR3 DNA reads TGTGCCAGCACCCAGGGAGGGGGCTATACCCTCCACGAGCAGTACTTC. It yields the protein CASTQGGGYTLHEQYF.

The chain links TRBV19 to TRBJ1-3; D not resolved. CDR3 length: 16 amino acids. V lost 5 bases and J 2 bases, leaving 16 bases between the germline ends. CDR1 LNHDA and CDR2 SQIVND come from the germline V gene (reference sequence). The CDR3 sequence: CASSSSSTVTGNTIYF. The DNA of the CDR3 is TGTGCCAGTAGTTCCTCCTCGACGGTTACTGGAAACACCATATATTTT.

The rearrangement uses TRBV21-1 and TRBJ2-3; TRBD2, the table's D call, was not compared with the DNA. TRBV21-1 corresponds to a pseudogene. This CDR3 has 20 residues. This chain's CDR3 is CASSEPGLAGVLGHINTQYF. The CDR3 nucleotides read TGTGCCAGCAGCGAACCGGGACTAGCGGGAGTTTTGGGGCACATAAATACGCAGTATTTT.

This chain joins TRBV9 and TRBJ1-3, with D unclear. V lost 2 bases, J lost 1 base, and 7 bases lay in between. The CDR3 runs 14 residues. The V gene's germline CDR1 is SGDLS and CDR2 YYNGEE. CDR3 in amino acids: CASSVAPSGNTIYF. As DNA, the CDR3 is TGTGCCAGCAGCGTGGCCCCGTCTGGAAACACCATATATTTT.

This clone appeared a few times. The V gene is TRBV2, the J gene TRBJ2-7; tentative D call: TRBD2 (5 bases). Germline V lookup: CDR1 SNHLY, CDR2 FYNNEI. This CDR3 is built from 12 residues. V was cut by 6 bases and J by 3 bases, with 9 bases left in between. CDR3 loop: CASRADFYEQYF. The CDR3 DNA follows: TGTGCCAGCAGGGCGGACTTCTACGAGCAGTACTTC.

In its sample, this clone was seen once. J is TRBJ2-1 and V is TRBV4-2; the D gene is possibly TRBD1 (6 bases). Looked up from germline, CDR1 is LGHNA and CDR2 is YNFKEQ. The CDR3 has 13 amino acids. The V end was cut by 4 bases, the J end by 8 bases, with 12 bases between. In DNA form, the CDR3 reads TGTGCCAGCAGCCCCGGGGACAACCATGAGCAGTTCTTC. It specifies CASSPGDNHEQFF.

Only one count was recorded for this clone. The V and J genes are TRBV4-3 and TRBJ2-7; tentatively, D is TRBD1 or TRBD2 (5 bases each). The CDR3 totals 16 residues. V gave up 1 base and J gave up 0 bases, with 13 bases separating them. Looked up from germline, CDR1 is LGHNA and CDR2 is YSLEER. Here the CDR3 reads CASSQGGYGSSYEQYF. The CDR3 DNA is TGCGCCAGCAGCCAAGGGGGGTATGGCAGCTCCTACGAGCAGTACTTC.

The chain recombines TRBV7-2 with TRBJ2-7; the D is unclear. Per germline, CDR1 SGHTA and CDR2 FQGNSA. The CDR3 covers 15 residues. V lost 5 bases to trimming and J lost 1 base, with 15 bases between them. The CDR3 spells CASSPRTLLSYEQYF. In nucleotides, the CDR3 is TGTGCCAGCAGCCCTAGGACCCTTTTATCCTACGAGCAGTACTTC.

The V gene is TRBV7-8, the J gene TRBJ1-2; D perhaps matches TRBD1 (6 bases). Germline V gives CDR1 SGHVS, CDR2 FQNEAQ. This CDR3 spans 15 amino acids. Trimming removed 1 base at V and 8 bases at J, with 17 bases between. This CDR3 is CASSLVGGAMGGYTF. In DNA form, the CDR3 reads TGTGCCAGCAGCTTAGTGGGGGGCGCGATGGGCGGCTACACCTTC.

V gene TRBV24-1 combines with J gene TRBJ1-2; 7 nucleotides line up with TRBD1. There are 14 residues in the CDR3. Germline values: CDR1 KGHDR, CDR2 SFDVKD. Trimming removed 1 base from V and 8 bases from J; junction bases left unmatched: 6. CDR3 nucleotide sequence: TGTGCCACCAGTGATTTCCATGACAGGGACGGCTACACCTTC. Residues: CATSDFHDRDGYTF.

The gene calls are TRBV9 and TRBJ1-2; no clear D gene. The germline gives CDR1 SGDLS, CDR2 YYNGEE. The CDR3 is 11 amino acids. Trimming removed 6 bases from V and 6 bases from J, with 9 bases in between. In nucleotides, the CDR3 is TGTGCCAGCACACGAGATAATGGCTACACCTTC. As protein: CASTRDNGYTF.

This chain uses TRBV7-2 with TRBJ1-2; D is uncertain. Germline lookup yields CDR1 SGHTA and CDR2 FQGNSA. Trimming removed 3 bases at V and 8 bases at J, with 19 bases between. This CDR3 has 15 amino acids. The CDR3 region is CASSLRSSRARGYTF. Written as DNA, the CDR3 is TGTGCCAGCAGCTTGCGCAGTAGCCGGGCGCGGGGCTACACCTTC.

V is TRBV10-3 and J is TRBJ2-7; 12 bases agree with TRBD2. The CDR3 is made up of 15 amino acids. After removal of 4 bases from V and 4 bases from J, the junction contained 5 bases not matched to a gene. The germline gives CDR1 ENHRY, CDR2 SYGVKD. The CDR3 region has the DNA TGTGCCATCAGTGGGGTGACTAGCGGGAGTTACGAGCAGTACTTC. Protein: CAISGVTSGSYEQYF.

V is TRBV28 and J is TRBJ1-4; D call uncertain. The CDR3 is 15 amino acids. The V and J ends lost 4 bases and 0 bases respectively, with 9 bases between them. Germline V CDR1 and CDR2: MDHEN, SYDVKM. The CDR3, as DNA: TGTGCCAGCAGTTCGGGAACCGCAACTAATGAAAAACTGTTTTTT. This sequence encodes CASSSGTATNEKLFF.

This clone was recorded only once. Other DNA sequences in this specimen translate into the identical CDR3. CDR3 coding DNA: TGTGCCAGCAGCCAAGATCGTCGGGGGCAAGAGACCCAGTACTTC. Translated: CASSQDRRGQETQYF. The V call is TRBV3-1 (or the pseudogene TRBV3-2), the J call TRBJ2-5; TRBD2 might be the D (6 bases). Trimming took 0 bases from V and 2 from J, leaving 10 bases between them. The CDR3 has 15 amino acids. The germline V gene encodes CDR1 LGHDT and CDR2 YNNKEL (reference sequence).

The rearrangement joins TRBV30 to TRBJ1-2, with D possibly being TRBD1 (6 bases). This CDR3 spans 13 amino acids. Per the germline V gene, CDR1 is GTSNPN and CDR2 is SVGIG (reference sequence). Trimming took off 0 bases at V and 3 bases at J, with 8 bases between the two ends. The CDR3 here is CAWSVAGDYGYTF. DNA of the CDR3: TGTGCCTGGAGTGTAGCAGGGGACTATGGCTACACCTTC.

The J gene is TRBJ2-2, the V gene TRBV6-2 or TRBV6-3; 9 nucleotides align to TRBD1. Germline trimming cut 6 bases from V and 6 bases from J; bases unmatched to any gene: 11. The germline V gene encodes CDR1 MNHEY and CDR2 SVGEGT. This CDR3 contains 16 residues. The CDR3 region is CASSSRQGGLPGELFF. Written as DNA, the CDR3 is TGTGCCAGCAGCTCCCGACAGGGGGGGCTCCCCGGGGAGCTGTTTTTT.

V usage is TRBV3-1 (or the pseudogene TRBV3-2) and J usage is TRBJ2-3; 10 nucleotides align to TRBD2. CDR1 is LGHDT, CDR2 YNNKEL, per germline (reference sequence). The V gene end was trimmed by 4 bases and the J gene end by 7 bases; junction bases not matched to a gene: 8. This CDR3 is 15 amino acids long. The CDR3 bases are TGTGCCAGCAGCCTAGAACTAGCGGGATCACATACGCAGTATTTT. Protein: CASSLELAGSHTQYF.

The chain recombines TRBV27 with TRBJ2-1, with D unclear. V was clipped by 2 bases and J by 3 bases, with 5 bases between them. The germline gives CDR1 MNHEY, CDR2 SMNVEV (reference sequence). The CDR3 extends over 13 amino acids. The CDR3 reads CASSLNIYNEQFF. The CDR3 DNA follows: TGTGCCAGCAGTTTAAACATCTACAATGAGCAGTTCTTC.

This clone was recorded once. The V gene is TRBV28, the J gene TRBJ2-3; D is possibly TRBD1 (6 bases). The ends were cut back, 5 bases at V and 1 base at J, with 13 bases in the middle. Per the germline V gene, CDR1 is MDHEN and CDR2 is SYDVKM. This CDR3 spans 15 amino acids. The CDR3 reads CASSLQGSGTDTQYF. As DNA, the CDR3 is TGTGCCAGCAGTCTACAGGGAAGCGGCACAGATACGCAGTATTTT.

Concerning this clone itself: The same CDR3 arises from other DNA sequences in this sample as well. The CDR3 is CASSRTENYGYTF. CDR3 nucleotides: TGTGCCAGCAGCCGGACTGAGAACTATGGCTACACCTTC. V gene TRBV7-9 combines with J gene TRBJ1-2; D not resolved. There are 13 residues in the CDR3. V gave up 5 bases and J gave up 2 bases, with 9 bases separating them. The germline gives CDR1 SEHNR, CDR2 FQNEAQ (reference sequence).

V gene TRBV7-9 combines with J gene TRBJ1-2, with TRBD1 as a possible D gene (6 bases). Germline loops: CDR1 SEHNR, CDR2 FQNEAQ (reference sequence). The CDR3 spans 17 residues. The germline V and J ends were trimmed by 6 bases and 3 bases, with 23 bases remaining between them. This chain's CDR3 is CASRLNQKSDSDYGYTF. DNA for the CDR3: TGTGCCAGCAGACTAAACCAAAAGTCGGACAGCGACTATGGCTACACCTTC.

CDR3 residues: CSAHPGSSFDTEAFF. The CDR3 region has the DNA TGCAGCGCCCACCCGGGCTCCTCTTTTGATACTGAAGCTTTCTTT. This sequence joins TRBV29-1 and TRBJ1-1; D remains unclear. The CDR3 runs 15 residues. V lost 7 bases and J 5 bases, leaving 23 bases between the germline ends. Germline CDR1 and CDR2: SQVTM and ANQGSEA.

V and J are TRBV7-2 and TRBJ1-2; TRBD1 matches 7 bases. The germline V gene encodes CDR1 SGHTA and CDR2 FQGNSA. The CDR3 loop spans 15 amino acids. Trimming cost V 4 bases and J 7 bases; bases outside gene matches: 12. CDR3 bases: TGTGCCAGCAGCTGGACAGGACAGGAGGGCGGTGGCTACACCTTC. It is translated as CASSWTGQEGGGYTF.

This chain links TRBV7-2 with TRBJ2-7, with D unresolved. The CDR3 consists of 12 residues. Trimming removed 5 bases at V and 6 bases at J, with 11 bases between. Germline-derived CDR1 and CDR2 are SGHTA and FQGNSA. The CDR3, as DNA: TGTGCCAGCAGCCCCCAGGCGCGCGAGCAGTACTTC. Translation gives CASSPQAREQYF.

The chain couples TRBV6-5 to TRBJ1-1; D unresolved. The CDR3 is 11 residues long. V dropped 8 bases and J dropped 1 base, with 5 bases sitting between them. Germline lookup yields CDR1 MNHEY and CDR2 SVGAGI. CDR3: CASARNTEAFF. CDR3 nucleotide sequence: TGTGCCAGCGCCAGGAACACTGAAGCTTTCTTT.